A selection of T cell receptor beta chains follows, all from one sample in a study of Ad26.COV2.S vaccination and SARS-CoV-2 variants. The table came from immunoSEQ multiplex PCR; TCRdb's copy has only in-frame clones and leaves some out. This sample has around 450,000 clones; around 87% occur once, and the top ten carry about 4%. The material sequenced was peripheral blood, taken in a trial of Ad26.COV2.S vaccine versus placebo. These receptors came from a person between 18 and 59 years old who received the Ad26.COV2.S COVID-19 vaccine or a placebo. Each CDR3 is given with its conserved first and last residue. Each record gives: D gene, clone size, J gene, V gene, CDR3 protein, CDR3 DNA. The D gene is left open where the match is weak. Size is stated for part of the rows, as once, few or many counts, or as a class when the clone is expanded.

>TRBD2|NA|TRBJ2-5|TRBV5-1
CASSLAPRGRQETQYF
TGCGCCAGCAGCTTGGCGCCGCGGGGGAGGCAAGAGACCCAGTACTTC
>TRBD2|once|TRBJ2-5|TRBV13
CASSSLAGDLQETQYF
TGTGCCAGCAGCTCTTTAGCGGGGGACCTCCAAGAGACCCAGTACTTC
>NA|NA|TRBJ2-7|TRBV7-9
CASSFTGGHEQYF
TGTGCCAGCAGCTTCACAGGAGGCCACGAGCAGTACTTC
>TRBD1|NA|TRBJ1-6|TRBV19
CASAGQNNSPLHF
TGTGCCAGTGCGGGACAGAATAATTCACCCCTCCACTTT
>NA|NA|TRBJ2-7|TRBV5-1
CASRPGYNSYEQYF
TGCGCCAGCAGACCAGGGTATAACTCCTACGAGCAGTACTTC
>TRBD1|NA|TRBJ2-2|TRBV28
CASSPDREATGELFF
TGTGCCAGCAGCCCGGACAGGGAGGCCACCGGGGAGCTGTTTTTT
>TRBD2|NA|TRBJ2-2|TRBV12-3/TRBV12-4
CASSPRGDGELFF
TGTGCCAGCAGTCCCCGGGGGGACGGGGAGCTGTTTTTT
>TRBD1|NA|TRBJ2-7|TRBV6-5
CASTGRGLYEQYF
TGTGCCAGCACTGGAAGGGGGCTCTACGAGCAGTACTTC
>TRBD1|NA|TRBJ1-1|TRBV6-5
CASSPFGTEIPGAFF
TGTGCCAGCAGTCCATTCGGGACAGAGATACCAGGGGCTTTCTTT
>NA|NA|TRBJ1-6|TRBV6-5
CASSSSPGQRLSPLHF
TGTGCCAGCAGTTCCTCGCCGGGTCAAAGACTTTCACCCCTCCACTTT
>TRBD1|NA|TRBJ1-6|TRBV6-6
CASSYMTGRNSPLHF
TGTGCCAGCAGTTACATGACAGGGAGGAATTCACCCCTCCACTTT
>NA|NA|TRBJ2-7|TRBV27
CASSFGTGPYEQYF
TGTGCCAGCAGTTTCGGGACGGGACCCTACGAGCAGTACTTC
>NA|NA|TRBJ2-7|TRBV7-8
CASSLDFYEQYF
TGTGCCAGCAGCTTAGATTTCTACGAGCAGTACTTC
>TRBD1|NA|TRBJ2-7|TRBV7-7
CASSLWDRGSYEQYF
TGTGCCAGCAGCTTATGGGACAGGGGCTCCTACGAGCAGTACTTC
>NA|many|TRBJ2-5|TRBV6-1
CASSDRGAPKETQYF
TGTGCCAGCAGTGATCGGGGGGCCCCCAAAGAGACCCAGTACTTC
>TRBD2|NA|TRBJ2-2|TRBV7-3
CASSRTSGDTGELFF
TGTGCCAGCAGCAGGACTAGCGGGGATACCGGGGAGCTGTTTTTT
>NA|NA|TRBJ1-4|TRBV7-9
CASSLRGGGGEKLFF
TGTGCCAGCAGCTTACGCGGGGGCGGCGGGGAAAAACTGTTTTTT
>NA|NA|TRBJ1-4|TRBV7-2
CASSSTLGGGEKLFF
TGTGCCAGCAGTTCCACCCTAGGTGGGGGTGAAAAACTGTTTTTT
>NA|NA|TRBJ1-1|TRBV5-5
CASSSAATNTEAFF
TGTGCCAGCAGCTCGGCCGCGACGAACACTGAAGCTTTCTTT
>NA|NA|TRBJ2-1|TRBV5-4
CASSPQGAGANEQFF
TGTGCCAGCAGTCCTCAGGGAGCTGGAGCAAATGAGCAGTTCTTC
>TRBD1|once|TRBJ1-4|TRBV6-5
CASNRGAATNEKLFF
TGTGCCAGCAACAGGGGGGCTGCAACTAATGAAAAACTGTTTTTT
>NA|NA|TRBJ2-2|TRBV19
CASSIVGRDTGELFF
TGTGCCAGTAGTATAGTGGGTAGAGATACCGGGGAGCTGTTTTTT
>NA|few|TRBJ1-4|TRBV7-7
CATERGGKLFF
TGTGCCACCGAGCGGGGTGGAAAACTGTTTTTT
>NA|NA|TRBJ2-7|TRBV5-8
CASSLADRPYEQYF
TGTGCCAGCAGCTTGGCGGACAGACCCTACGAGCAGTACTTC
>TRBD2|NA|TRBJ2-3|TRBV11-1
CASSSGTSGGEDTQYF
TGTGCCAGCAGCTCCGGGACTAGCGGGGGAGAAGATACGCAGTATTTT
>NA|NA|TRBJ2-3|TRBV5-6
CASSLAATGSTDTQYF
TGTGCCAGCAGCTTGGCCGCGACAGGAAGCACAGATACGCAGTATTTT
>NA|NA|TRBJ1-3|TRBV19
CASSMGSSGNTIYF
TGTGCCAGTAGTATGGGCAGCTCTGGAAACACCATATATTTT
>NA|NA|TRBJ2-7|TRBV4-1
CASSQPNGYEQYF
TGCGCCAGCAGCCAACCAAACGGGTACGAGCAGTACTTC
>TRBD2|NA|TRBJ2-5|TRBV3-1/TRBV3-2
CASSQDGRGETQYF
TGTGCCAGCAGCCAAGACGGGAGGGGGGAGACCCAGTACTTC
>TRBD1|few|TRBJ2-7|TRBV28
CASRNGQDYEQYF
TGTGCCAGCAGAAACGGACAGGACTACGAGCAGTACTTC
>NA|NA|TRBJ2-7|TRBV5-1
CASSLEGGNSLLQYF
TGCGCCAGCAGCTTGGAAGGGGGGAACAGTCTGCTCCAGTACTTC
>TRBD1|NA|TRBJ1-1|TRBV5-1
CASSYGQGNTEAFF
TGCGCCAGCAGCTACGGACAGGGGAACACTGAAGCTTTCTTT
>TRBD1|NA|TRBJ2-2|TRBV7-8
CASSPGGTGELFF
TGTGCCAGCAGTCCAGGGGGCACCGGGGAGCTGTTTTTT
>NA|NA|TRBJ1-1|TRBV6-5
CASSPGLLPGAFF
TGTGCCAGCAGTCCGGGTCTCCTGCCGGGGGCTTTCTTT
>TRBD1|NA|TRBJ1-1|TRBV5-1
CASSPGTGDNTEAFF
TGCGCCAGCAGCCCCGGGACAGGGGACAACACTGAAGCTTTCTTT
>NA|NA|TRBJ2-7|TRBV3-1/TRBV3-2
CASSPRGEQGEQYF
TGTGCCAGCAGCCCCAGGGGCGAACAAGGGGAGCAGTACTTC
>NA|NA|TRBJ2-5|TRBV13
CASSLGLGSQYF
TGTGCCAGCAGCTTAGGGCTGGGGTCCCAGTACTTC
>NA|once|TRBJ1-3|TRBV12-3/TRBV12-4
CASSLTFGNTIYF
TGTGCCAGCAGTTTGACTTTTGGAAACACCATATATTTT
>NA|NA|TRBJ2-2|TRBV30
CAWDEGERHTGELFF
TGTGCCTGGGATGAAGGGGAGCGGCACACCGGGGAGCTGTTTTTT
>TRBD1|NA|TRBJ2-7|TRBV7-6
CASRAIRTGSNEQYF
TGTGCCAGCAGGGCTATTCGGACAGGCTCGAACGAGCAGTACTTC
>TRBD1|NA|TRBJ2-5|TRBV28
CASSFDRALRETQYF
TGTGCCAGCAGTTTCGACAGGGCCCTCAGGGAGACCCAGTACTTC
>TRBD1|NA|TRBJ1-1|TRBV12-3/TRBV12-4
CASILTGGTEAFF
TGTGCCAGCATCCTGACAGGGGGCACTGAAGCTTTCTTT
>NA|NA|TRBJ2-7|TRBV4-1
CARRRPGHQDEQYF
TGCGCCCGCCGCCGACCGGGACACCAGGACGAGCAGTACTTC
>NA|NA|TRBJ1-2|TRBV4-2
CASSQVVRGDYGYTF
TGTGCCAGCAGCCAAGTGGTCAGGGGCGACTATGGCTACACCTTC
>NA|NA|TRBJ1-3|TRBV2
CASSPGVSGNTIYF
TGTGCCAGCAGCCCGGGGGTCTCTGGAAACACCATATATTTT
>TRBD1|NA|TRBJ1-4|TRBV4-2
CASSQGQINEKLFF
TGTGCCAGCAGCCAGGGACAGATAAATGAAAAACTGTTTTTT
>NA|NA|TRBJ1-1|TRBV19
CASSPGLGANTEAFF
TGTGCCAGTAGTCCAGGCTTGGGGGCGAACACTGAAGCTTTCTTT
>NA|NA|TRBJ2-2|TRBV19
CASSIDWAGTNTGELFF
TGTGCCAGTAGTATAGATTGGGCCGGGACAAACACCGGGGAGCTGTTTTTT
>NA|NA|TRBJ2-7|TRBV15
CATSRFEFQGAYEQYF
TGTGCCACCAGCAGATTCGAATTCCAGGGAGCCTACGAGCAGTACTTC
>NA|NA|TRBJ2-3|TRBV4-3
CASSQEPPGRSTDTQYF
TGCGCCAGCAGCCAAGAGCCGCCCGGGCGGAGCACAGATACGCAGTATTTT
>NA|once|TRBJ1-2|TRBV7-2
CASSPHGDRYYGYTF
TGTGCCAGCAGCCCCCATGGCGACCGCTACTATGGCTACACCTTC
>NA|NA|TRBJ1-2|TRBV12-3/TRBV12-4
CASSPGPNYGYTF
TGTGCCAGCAGTCCGGGACCGAACTATGGCTACACCTTC
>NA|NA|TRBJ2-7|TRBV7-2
CASSSGLYEQYF
TGTGCCAGCAGCTCGGGGCTGTACGAGCAGTACTTC
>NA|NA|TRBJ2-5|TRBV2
CASRDRTGKETQYF
TGTGCCAGCAGAGATAGAACGGGTAAAGAGACCCAGTACTTC
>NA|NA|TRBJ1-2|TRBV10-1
CASSESKGWGYTF
TGCGCCAGCAGTGAGTCAAAGGGATGGGGCTACACCTTC
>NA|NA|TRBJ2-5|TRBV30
CAWTTSGETQYF
TGTGCCTGGACAACTAGTGGCGAGACCCAGTACTTC
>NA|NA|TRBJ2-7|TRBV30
CAWSPPAGGYEQYF
TGTGCCTGGAGTCCCCCGGCAGGGGGGTACGAGCAGTACTTC
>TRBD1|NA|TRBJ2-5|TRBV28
CASSSRSWTGAGVETQYF
TGTGCCAGCAGTTCGCGAAGCTGGACAGGGGCAGGTGTAGAGACCCAGTACTTC
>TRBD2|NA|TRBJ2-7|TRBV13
CASSPPLAGDQYF
TGTGCCAGCAGCCCCCCGCTAGCGGGGGATCAGTACTTC
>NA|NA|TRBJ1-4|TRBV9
CASSPTRGWGPNEKLFF
TGTGCCAGCAGCCCTACCCGCGGATGGGGGCCTAATGAAAAACTGTTTTTT